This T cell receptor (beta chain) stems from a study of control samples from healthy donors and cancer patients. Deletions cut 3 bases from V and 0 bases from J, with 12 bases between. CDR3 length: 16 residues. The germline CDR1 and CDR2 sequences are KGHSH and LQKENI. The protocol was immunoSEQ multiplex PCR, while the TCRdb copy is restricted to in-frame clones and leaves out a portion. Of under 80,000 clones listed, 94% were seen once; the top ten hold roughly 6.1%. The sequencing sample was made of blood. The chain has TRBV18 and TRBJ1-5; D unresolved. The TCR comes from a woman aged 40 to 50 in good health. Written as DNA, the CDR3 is TGTGCCAGCTCACCCGGAGATACGAATAGCAATCAGCCCCAGCATTTT. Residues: CASSPGDTNSNQPQHF.